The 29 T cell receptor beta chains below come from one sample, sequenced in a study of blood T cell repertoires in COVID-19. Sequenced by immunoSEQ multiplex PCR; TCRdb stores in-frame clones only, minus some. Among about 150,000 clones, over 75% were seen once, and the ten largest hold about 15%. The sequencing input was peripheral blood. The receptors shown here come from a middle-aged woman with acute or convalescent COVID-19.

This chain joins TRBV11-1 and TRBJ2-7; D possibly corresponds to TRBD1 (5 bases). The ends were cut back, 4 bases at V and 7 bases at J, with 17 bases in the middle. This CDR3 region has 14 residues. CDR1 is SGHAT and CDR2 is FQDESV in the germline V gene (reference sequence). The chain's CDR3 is CASSYLSSAGEQYF. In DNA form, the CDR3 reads TGTGCCAGCAGCTACTTAAGTTCGGCAGGGGAGCAGTACTTC.

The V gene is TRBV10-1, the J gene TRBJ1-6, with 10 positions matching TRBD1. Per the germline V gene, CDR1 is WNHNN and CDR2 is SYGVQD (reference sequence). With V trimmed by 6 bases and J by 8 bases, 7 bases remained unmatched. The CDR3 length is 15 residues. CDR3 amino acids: CASRVPGQGHSPLHF. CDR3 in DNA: TGCGCCAGCAGGGTACCGGGACAGGGGCATTCACCCCTCCACTTT.

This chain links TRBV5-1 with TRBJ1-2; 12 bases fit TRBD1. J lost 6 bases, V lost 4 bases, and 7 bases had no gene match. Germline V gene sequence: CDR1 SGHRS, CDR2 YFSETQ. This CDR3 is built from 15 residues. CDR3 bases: TGCGCCAGCAGCCCGACGGGACAGGGGGCCGATGGCTACACCTTC. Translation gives CASSPTGQGADGYTF.

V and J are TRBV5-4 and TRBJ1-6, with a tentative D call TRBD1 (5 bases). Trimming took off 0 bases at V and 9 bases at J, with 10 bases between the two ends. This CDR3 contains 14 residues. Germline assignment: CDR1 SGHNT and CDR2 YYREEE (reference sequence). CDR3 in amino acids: CASSLEDTLSPLHF. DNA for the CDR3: TGTGCCAGCAGCTTGGAGGACACCCTTTCACCCCTCCACTTT. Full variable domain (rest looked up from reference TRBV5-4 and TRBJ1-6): ETGVTQSPTHLIKTRGQQVTLRCSSQSGHNTVSWYQQALGQGPQFIFQYYREEENGRGNFPPRFSGLQFPNYSSELNVNALELDDSALYLCASSLEDTLSPLHFGNGTRLTVT.

The CDR3, as DNA: TGTGCCAGCAGTACGGGCCAGCATCTGGGGCGGGGTAGCACAGATACGCAGTATTTT. This codes for CASSTGQHLGRGSTDTQYF. The chain couples TRBV2 to TRBJ2-3; D is perhaps TRBD2 (6 bases). Germline CDR1 reads SNHLY; CDR2 reads FYNNEI. The CDR3 runs to 19 residues. V was trimmed by 5 bases and J by 0 bases, leaving 24 bases between them.

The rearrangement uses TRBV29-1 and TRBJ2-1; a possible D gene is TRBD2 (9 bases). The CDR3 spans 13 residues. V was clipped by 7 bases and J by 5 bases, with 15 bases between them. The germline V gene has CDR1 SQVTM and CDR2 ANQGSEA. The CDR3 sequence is CSGGGDRNNEQFF. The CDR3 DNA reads TGCAGCGGCGGGGGGGACAGGAACAATGAGCAGTTCTTC.

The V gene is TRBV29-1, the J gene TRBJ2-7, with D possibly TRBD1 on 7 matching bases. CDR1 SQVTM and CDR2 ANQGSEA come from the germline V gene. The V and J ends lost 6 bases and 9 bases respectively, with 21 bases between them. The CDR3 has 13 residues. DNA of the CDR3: TGCAGCGTCCGGGTCGGAGGGGGCGCTGGGCAGTACTTC. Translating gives CSVRVGGGAGQYF.

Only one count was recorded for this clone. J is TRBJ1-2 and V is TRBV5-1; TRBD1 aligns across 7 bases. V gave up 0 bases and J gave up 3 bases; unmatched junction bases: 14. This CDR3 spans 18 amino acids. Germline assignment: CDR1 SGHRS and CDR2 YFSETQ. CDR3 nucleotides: TGCGCCAGCAGCTTGGCCATGTGGCCCCCCGGGACAGACTATGGCTACACCTTC. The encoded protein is CASSLAMWPPGTDYGYTF.

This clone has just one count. In DNA form, the CDR3 reads TGTGCCAGCAGCCAGAGGACAGACCAAGAGACCCAGTACTTC. Translating it yields CASSQRTDQETQYF. The J gene is TRBJ2-5, the V gene TRBV11-2, with a tentative D call TRBD1 (6 bases). Germline values: CDR1 SGHAT, CDR2 FQNNGV. The length of the CDR3 is 14 residues. V shed 5 bases and J shed 0 bases, with 10 bases lying between them. Full variable domain (remainder filled in from reference TRBV11-2 and TRBJ2-5): EAGVAQSPRYKIIEKRQSVAFWCNPISGHATLYWYQQILGQGPKLLIQFQNNGVVDDSQLPKDRFSAERLKGVDSTLKIQPAKLEDSAVYLCASSQRTDQETQYFGPGTRLLVL.

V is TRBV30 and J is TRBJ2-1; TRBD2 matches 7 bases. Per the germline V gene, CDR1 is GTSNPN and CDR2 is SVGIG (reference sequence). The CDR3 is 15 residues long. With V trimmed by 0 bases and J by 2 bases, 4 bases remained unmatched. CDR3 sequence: CAWSVGGSTYNEQFF. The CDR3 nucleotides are TGTGCCTGGAGTGTAGGCGGGAGTACCTACAATGAGCAGTTCTTC.

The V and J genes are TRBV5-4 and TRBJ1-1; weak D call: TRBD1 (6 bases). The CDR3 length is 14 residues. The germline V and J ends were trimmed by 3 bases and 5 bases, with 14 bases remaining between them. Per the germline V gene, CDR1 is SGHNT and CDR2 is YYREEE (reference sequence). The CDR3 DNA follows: TGTGCCAGCAGCTCTTTACAGGGCGATACTGAAGCTTTCTTT. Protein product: CASSSLQGDTEAFF.

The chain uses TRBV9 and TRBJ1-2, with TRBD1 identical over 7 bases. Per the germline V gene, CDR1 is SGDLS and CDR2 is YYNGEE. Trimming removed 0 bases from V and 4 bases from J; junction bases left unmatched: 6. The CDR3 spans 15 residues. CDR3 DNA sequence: TGTGCCAGCAGCGTAGACGGCAGGGGGGCCTATGGCTACACCTTC. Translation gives CASSVDGRGAYGYTF.

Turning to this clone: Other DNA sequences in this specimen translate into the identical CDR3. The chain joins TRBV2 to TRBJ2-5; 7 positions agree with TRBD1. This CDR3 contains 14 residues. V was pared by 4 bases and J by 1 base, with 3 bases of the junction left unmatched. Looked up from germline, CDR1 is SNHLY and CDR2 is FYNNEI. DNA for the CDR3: TGTGCCAGCAGTGGAAGGACAGGCCAAGAGACCCAGTACTTC. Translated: CASSGRTGQETQYF.

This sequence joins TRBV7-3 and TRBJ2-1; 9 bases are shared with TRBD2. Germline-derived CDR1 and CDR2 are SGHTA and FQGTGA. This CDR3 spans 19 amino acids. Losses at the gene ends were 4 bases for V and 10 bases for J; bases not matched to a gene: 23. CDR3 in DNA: TGTGCCAGCAGCTCCCGTCGCGGGGGGGGAGTCGGCCCCCCACACGAGCAGTTCTTC. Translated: CASSSRRGGGVGPPHEQFF.

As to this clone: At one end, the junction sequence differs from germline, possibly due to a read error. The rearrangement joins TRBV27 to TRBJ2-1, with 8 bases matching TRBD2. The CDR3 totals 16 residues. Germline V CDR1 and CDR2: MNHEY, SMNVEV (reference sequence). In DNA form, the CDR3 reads TGTGCCGGCAGTTTCCCAAGCGGGAGCTCCTACAATGAGCAGTTCTTC. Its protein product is CAGSFPSGSSYNEQFF.

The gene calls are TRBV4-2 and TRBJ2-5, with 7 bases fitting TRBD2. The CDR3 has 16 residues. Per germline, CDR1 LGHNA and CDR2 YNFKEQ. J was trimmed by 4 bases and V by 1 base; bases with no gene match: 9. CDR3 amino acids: CASSQGVAGEVETQYF. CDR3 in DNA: TGTGCCAGCAGCCAAGGGGTGGCGGGAGAGGTAGAGACCCAGTACTTC.

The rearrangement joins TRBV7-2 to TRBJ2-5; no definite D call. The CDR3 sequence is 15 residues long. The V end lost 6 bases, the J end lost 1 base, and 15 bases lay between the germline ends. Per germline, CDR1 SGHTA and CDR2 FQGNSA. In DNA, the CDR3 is TGTGCCAGCAGTTTTTCCGAGTATATCCAAGAGACCCAGTACTTC. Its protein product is CASSFSEYIQETQYF.

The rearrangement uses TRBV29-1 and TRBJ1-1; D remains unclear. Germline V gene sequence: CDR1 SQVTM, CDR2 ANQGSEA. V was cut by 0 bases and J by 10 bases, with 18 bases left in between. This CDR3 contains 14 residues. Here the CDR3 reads CSVEDLYGGPGAFF. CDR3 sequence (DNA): TGCAGCGTTGAAGATCTTTATGGCGGGCCTGGAGCTTTCTTT.

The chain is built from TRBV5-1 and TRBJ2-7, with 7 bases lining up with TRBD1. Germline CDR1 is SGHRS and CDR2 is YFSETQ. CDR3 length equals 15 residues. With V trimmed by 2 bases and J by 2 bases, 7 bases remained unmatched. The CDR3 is CASSLGQVLTYEQYF. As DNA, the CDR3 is TGCGCCAGCAGCTTAGGACAGGTGCTAACCTACGAGCAGTACTTC.

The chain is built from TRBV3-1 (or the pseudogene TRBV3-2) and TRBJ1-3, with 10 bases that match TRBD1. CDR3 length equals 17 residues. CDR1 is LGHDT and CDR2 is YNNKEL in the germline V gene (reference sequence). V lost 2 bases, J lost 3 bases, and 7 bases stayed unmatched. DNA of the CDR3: TGTGCCAGCAGCCAAACAACCGGGACAGGGGTTGGAAACACCATATATTTT. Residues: CASSQTTGTGVGNTIYF.

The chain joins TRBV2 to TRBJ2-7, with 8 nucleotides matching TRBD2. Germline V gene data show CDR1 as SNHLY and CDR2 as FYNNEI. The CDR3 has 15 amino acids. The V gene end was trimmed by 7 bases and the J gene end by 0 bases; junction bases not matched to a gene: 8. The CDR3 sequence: CASTSQRGPSYEQYF. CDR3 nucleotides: TGTGCCAGCACTTCTCAGCGGGGGCCCTCCTACGAGCAGTACTTC. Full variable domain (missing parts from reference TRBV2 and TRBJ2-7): EPEVTQTPSHQVTQMGQEVILRCVPISNHLYFYWYRQILGQKVEFLVSFYNNEISEKSEIFDDQFSVERPDGSNFTLKIRSTKLEDSAMYFCASTSQRGPSYEQYFGPGTRLTVT.

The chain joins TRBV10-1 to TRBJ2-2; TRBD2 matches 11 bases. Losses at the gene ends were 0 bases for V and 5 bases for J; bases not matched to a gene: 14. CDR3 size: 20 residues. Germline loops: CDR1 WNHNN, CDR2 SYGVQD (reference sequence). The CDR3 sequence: CASSESSGPSGRRGTGELFF. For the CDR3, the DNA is TGCGCCAGCAGTGAGTCGTCGGGTCCTAGCGGGAGGAGGGGGACCGGGGAGCTGTTTTTT.

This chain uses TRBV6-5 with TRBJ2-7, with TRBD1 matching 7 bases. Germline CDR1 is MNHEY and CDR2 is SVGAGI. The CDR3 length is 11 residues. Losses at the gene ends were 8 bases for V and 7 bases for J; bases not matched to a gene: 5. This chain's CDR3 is CASAPGGEQYF. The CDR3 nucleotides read TGTGCCAGCGCGCCAGGGGGAGAGCAGTACTTC.

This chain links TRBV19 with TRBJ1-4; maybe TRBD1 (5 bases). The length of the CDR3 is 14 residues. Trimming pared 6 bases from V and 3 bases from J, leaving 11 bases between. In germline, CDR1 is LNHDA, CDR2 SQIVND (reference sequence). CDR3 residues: CASSLRGSNEKLFF. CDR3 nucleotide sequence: TGTGCCAGTAGCTTGCGGGGGTCTAATGAAAAACTGTTTTTT.

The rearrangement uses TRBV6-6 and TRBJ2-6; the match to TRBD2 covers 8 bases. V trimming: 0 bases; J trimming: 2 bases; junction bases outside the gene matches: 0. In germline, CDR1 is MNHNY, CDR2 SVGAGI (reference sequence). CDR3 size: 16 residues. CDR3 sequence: CASSYSGGAGANVLTF. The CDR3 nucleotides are TGTGCCAGCAGTTACTCCGGGGGGGCTGGGGCCAACGTCCTGACTTTC.

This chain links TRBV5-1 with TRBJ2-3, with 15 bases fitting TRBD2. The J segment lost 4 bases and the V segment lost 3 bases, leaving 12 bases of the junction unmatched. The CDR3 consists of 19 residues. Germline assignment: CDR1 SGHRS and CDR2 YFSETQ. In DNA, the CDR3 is TGCGCCAGCAGCTGGACTAGCGGGGGGGCCAACAATTCGCCAGATACGCAGTATTTT. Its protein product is CASSWTSGGANNSPDTQYF.

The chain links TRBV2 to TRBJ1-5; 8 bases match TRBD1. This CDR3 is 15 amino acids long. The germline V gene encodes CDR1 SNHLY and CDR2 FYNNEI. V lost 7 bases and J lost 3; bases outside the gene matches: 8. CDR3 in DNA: TGTGCCAGCAAGGCCGGGACAGGACCCAATCAGCCCCAGCATTTT. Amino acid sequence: CASKAGTGPNQPQHF.

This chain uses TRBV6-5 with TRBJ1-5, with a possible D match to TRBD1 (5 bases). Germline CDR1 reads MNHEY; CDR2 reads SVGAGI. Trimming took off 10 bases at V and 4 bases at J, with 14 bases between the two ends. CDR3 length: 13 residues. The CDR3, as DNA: TGTGCCACCAGCAGGACAAGAAATCAGCCCCAGCATTTT. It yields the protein CATSRTRNQPQHF.

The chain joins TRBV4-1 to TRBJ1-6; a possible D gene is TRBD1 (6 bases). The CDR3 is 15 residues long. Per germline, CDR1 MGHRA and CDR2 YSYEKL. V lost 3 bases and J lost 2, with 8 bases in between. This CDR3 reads CASSQGTTYNSPLHF. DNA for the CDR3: TGCGCCAGCAGCCAGGGGACAACCTATAATTCACCCCTCCACTTT.